The present TCR beta chain was sequenced within a study of resident and recirculating memory T cells in vitiligo. Turning to the study itself: Epidermis came from shave biopsies of lesional and nonlesional sites, plus PBMCs. Findings and caveats of the study: Clonality differed among vitiligo lesions, with no unique dominant clone.

Germline V gene lookup returns CDR1 SQVTM and CDR2 ANQGSEA. This CDR3 contains 12 residues. Profiled with immunoSEQ multiplex PCR; TCRdb holds only in-frame clones, not every one. The sample lists some 300 clones, roughly 77% seen once, with 11% in the top ten. For this clone: Its target is unknown.

The sequenced sample consisted of lesional skin. The rearrangement uses TRBV29-1 and TRBJ2-5, with TRBD1 as a possible D gene (5 bases). The receptor was derived from a male donor with vitiligo. The CDR3 region is CSVDSFQETQYF. The CDR3 region has the DNA TGCAGTGTCGACAGTTTCCAAGAGACCCAGTACTTC.